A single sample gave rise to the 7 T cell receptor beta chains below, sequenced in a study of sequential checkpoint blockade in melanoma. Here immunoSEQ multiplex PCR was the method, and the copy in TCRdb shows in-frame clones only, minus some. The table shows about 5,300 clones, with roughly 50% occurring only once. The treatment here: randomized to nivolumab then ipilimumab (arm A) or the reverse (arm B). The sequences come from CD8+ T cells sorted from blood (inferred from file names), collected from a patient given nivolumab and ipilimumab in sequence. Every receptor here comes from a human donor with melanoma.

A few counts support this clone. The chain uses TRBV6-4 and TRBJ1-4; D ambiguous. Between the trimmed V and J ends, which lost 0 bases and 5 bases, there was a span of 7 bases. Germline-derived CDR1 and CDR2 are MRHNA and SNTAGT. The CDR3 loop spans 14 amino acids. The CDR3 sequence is CASSDSGGNEKLFF. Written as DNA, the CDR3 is TGTGCCAGCAGTGACTCGGGAGGAAATGAAAAACTGTTTTTT.

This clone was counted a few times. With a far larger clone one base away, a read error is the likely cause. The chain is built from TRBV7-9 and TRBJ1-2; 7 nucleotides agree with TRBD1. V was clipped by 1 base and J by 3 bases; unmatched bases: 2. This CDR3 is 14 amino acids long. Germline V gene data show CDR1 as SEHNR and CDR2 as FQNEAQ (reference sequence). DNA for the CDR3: TGTGCCAGCAGCTTAGGGACAGGCCACTATGGCTACACCTTC. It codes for CASSLGTGHYGYTF.

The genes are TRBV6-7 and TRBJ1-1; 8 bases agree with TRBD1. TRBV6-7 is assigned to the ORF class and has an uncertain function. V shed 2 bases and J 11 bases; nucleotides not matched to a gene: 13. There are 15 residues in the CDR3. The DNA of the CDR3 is TGTGCCAGCAGTTACCAGGGACAGGCACCCAGTGGGGCTTTCTTT. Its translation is CASSYQGQAPSGAFF.

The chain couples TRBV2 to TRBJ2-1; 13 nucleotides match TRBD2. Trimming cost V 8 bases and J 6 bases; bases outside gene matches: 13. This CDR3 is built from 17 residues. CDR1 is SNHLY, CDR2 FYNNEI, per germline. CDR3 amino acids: CASLPTSGGPGGNEQFF. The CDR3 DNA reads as TGTGCCAGCCTTCCGACTAGCGGGGGGCCGGGTGGCAATGAGCAGTTCTTC.

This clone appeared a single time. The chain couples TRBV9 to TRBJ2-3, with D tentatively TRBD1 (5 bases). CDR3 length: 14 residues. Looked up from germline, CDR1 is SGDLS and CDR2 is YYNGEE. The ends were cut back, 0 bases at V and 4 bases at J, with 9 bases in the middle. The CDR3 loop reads CASSVEGHADTQYF. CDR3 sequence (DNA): TGTGCCAGCAGCGTAGAGGGGCATGCAGATACGCAGTATTTT.

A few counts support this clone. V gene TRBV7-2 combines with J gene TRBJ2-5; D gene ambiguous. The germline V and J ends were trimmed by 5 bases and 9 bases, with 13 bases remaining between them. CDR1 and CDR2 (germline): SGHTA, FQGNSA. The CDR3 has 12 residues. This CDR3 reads CASSPSGSAQYF. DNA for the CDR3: TGTGCCAGCAGCCCCTCGGGTTCGGCCCAGTACTTC.

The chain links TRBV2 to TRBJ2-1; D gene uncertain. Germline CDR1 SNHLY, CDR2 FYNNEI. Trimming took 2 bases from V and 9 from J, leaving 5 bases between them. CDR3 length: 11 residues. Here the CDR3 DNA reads TGTGCCAGCAGTGAATCGGTTGAGCAGTTCTTC. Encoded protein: CASSESVEQFF.